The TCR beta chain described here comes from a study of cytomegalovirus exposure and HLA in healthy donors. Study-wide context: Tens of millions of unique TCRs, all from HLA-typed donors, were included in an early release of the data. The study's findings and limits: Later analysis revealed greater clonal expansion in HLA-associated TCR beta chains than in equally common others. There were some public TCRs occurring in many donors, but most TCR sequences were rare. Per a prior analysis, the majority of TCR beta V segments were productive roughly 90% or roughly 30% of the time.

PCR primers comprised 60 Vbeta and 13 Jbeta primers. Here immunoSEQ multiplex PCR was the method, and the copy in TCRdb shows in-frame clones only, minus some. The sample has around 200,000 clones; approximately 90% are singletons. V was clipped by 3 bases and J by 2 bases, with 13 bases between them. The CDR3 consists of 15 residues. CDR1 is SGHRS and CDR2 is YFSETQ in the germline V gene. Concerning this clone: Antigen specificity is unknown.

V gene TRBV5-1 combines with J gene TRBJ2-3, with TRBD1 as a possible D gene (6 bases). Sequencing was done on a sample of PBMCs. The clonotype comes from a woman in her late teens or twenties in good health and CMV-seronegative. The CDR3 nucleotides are TGCGCCAGCAGCTCCAGGGGAGTTTACACAGATACGCAGTATTTT. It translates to CASSSRGVYTDTQYF.